This record covers a single T cell receptor (beta chain). Its antigen is as yet unknown. This entry is derived from a study of cytomegalovirus exposure and HLA in healthy donors. Overall study results and limits: Most TCR sequences were uncommon, yet certain public TCRs appeared in many donors. About 180 TCR beta chains were listed as cytomegalovirus-associated.

Generated by immunoSEQ multiplex PCR, the TCRdb table keeps only in-frame clones and is missing some. The sample comprises some 60,000 clones, roughly 96% of which are singletons, and 0.85% to 1% rests with the top ten. V shed 4 bases and J 4 bases; nucleotides not matched to a gene: 2. The germline V gene encodes CDR1 SQVTM and CDR2 ANQGSEA. The CDR3 runs to 13 residues. The chain employs TRBV29-1 and TRBJ2-5; 11 bases match TRBD1. The sequenced sample consisted of PBMCs. This receptor was identified in a man aged 18 to 30 in good health and CMV-seronegative. CDR3 sequence: CSVGGTGGETQYF. The DNA for the CDR3 is TGCAGCGTTGGGGGGACAGGGGGAGAGACCCAGTACTTC.